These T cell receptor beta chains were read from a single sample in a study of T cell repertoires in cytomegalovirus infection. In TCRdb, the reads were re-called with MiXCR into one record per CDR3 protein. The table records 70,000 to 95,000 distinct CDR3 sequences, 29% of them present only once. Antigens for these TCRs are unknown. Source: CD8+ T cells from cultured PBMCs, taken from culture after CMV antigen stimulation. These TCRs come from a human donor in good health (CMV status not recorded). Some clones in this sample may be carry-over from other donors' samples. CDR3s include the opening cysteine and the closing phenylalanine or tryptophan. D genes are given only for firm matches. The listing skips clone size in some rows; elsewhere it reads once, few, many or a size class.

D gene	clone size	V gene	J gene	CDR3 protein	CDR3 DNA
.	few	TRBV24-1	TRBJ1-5	CATRIWGRGNQPQHF	TGTGCCACCAGAATTTGGGGGAGGGGCAATCAGCCCCAGCATTTT
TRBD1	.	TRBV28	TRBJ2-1	CASSYRGPTWNEQFF	TGTGCCAGCAGTTACAGGGGGCCCACCTGGAATGAGCAGTTCTTC
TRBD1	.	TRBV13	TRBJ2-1	CASSPRQGRSGEQFF	TGTGCCAGCAGCCCGCGACAGGGTCGAAGCGGTGAGCAGTTCTTC
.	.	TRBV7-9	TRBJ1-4	CASSSSISGLWNEKLFF	TGTGCCAGCAGCTCTTCTATTTCTGGCCTATGGAATGAAAAACTGTTTTTT
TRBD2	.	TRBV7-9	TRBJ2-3	CASSLTSGGPEAQYF	TGTGCCAGCAGCCTGACTAGCGGGGGGCCAGAGGCGCAGTATTTT
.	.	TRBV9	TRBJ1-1	CAAGPMGDLNTEAFF	TGTGCCGCAGGGCCTATGGGGGATTTGAACACTGAAGCTTTCTTT
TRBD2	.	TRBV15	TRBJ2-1	CATSLSGTSTNEQFF	TGTGCCACCAGCTTGTCGGGGACTAGCACCAATGAGCAGTTCTTC
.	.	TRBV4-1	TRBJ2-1	CASSHRGGREQFF	TGCGCCAGCAGCCACAGGGGTGGACGGGAGCAGTTCTTC
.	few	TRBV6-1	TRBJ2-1	CASSGARNEQFF	TGTGCCAGTTCAGGGGCAAGGAATGAGCAGTTCTTC
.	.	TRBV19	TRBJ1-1	CASSSGRVTEAFF	TGTGCCAGTAGTTCAGGACGGGTCACTGAAGCTTTCTTT
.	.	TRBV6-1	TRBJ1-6	CANSETPSVYNSPLHF	TGTGCCAACAGTGAAACCCCCAGTGTTTATAATTCACCCCTCCACTTT
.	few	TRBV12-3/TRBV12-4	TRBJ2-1	CASSLALLNDEQFF	TGTGCCAGCAGTTTAGCGCTCCTCAACGATGAGCAGTTCTTC
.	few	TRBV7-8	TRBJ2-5	CASSIMRYQETQYF	TGTGCCAGCAGTATAATGCGGTACCAAGAGACCCAGTACTTC
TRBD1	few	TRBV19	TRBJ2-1	CASSISGQGFNEQFF	TGTGCCAGTAGTATATCCGGACAGGGATTCAATGAGCAGTTCTTC
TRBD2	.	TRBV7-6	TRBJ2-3	CASSLAGLAGPEDTQYF	TGTGCCAGCAGCTTAGCTGGACTAGCGGGGCCGGAAGATACGCAGTATTTT
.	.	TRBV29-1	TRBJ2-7	CSVERQGGGYEQYF	TGCAGCGTTGAAAGACAGGGAGGGGGCTACGAGCAGTACTTC
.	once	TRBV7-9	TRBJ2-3	CASSLYERSYDTQYF	TGTGCCAGCAGCTTGTACGAGCGGAGCTACGATACGCAGTATTTT
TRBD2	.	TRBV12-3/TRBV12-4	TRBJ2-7	CASSPSTSGGDEQYF	TGTGCCAGCAGCCCTTCGACTAGCGGGGGAGACGAGCAGTACTTC